The rows below give T cell receptor beta chains drawn from one sample of a study of PD-1 blockade in mismatch repair-deficient tumors. The repertoire was sequenced with immunoSEQ multiplex PCR; TCRdb's copy has only in-frame clones and lacks some. The sample includes tens of thousands of clones, 84% of them seen just once. Sequenced here: peripheral blood, sampled 2 weeks after starting pembrolizumab. The receptors originated from an adult with mismatch repair-deficient cancer. The CDR3 runs from the conserved cysteine through the conserved F or W. Fields, in order: J gene, clone size, D gene, V gene, CDR3 protein, CDR3 DNA. The D gene is left open where the match is weak. The listing skips clone size in some rows; elsewhere it reads once, few, many or a size class.

>TRBJ2-5|NA|NA|TRBV5-6
CASSLSRLPGETQYF
TGTGCCAGCAGCTTGAGTAGGCTGCCCGGAGAGACCCAGTACTTC
>TRBJ2-3|NA|NA|TRBV6-5
CASSYSWGTSTDTQYF
TGTGCCAGCAGTTACTCGTGGGGGACTAGCACAGATACGCAGTATTTT
>TRBJ1-2|few|NA|TRBV2
CASSRSREHGYTF
TGTGCCAGCAGTAGGTCGAGGGAGCATGGCTACACCTTC
>TRBJ2-6|NA|NA|TRBV30
CAWSTGGGPGANVLTF
TGTGCCTGGAGTACGGGGGGCGGACCTGGGGCCAACGTCCTGACTTTC
>TRBJ2-5|NA|TRBD2|TRBV28
CASSPPGIAGGVETQYF
TGTGCCAGCAGCCCCCCCGGGATAGCGGGAGGCGTGGAGACCCAGTACTTC
>TRBJ1-1|NA|NA|TRBV5-1
CASSSGANTEAFF
TGCGCCAGCAGCTCCGGCGCGAACACTGAAGCTTTCTTT
>TRBJ1-1|once|NA|TRBV7-9
CASSLAEGVTEAFF
TGTGCCAGCAGCTTAGCCGAAGGGGTTACTGAAGCTTTCTTT
>TRBJ1-1|NA|NA|TRBV9
CASSVSGTAEAFF
TGTGCCAGCAGCGTTTCCGGGACCGCTGAAGCTTTCTTT
>TRBJ1-1|NA|NA|TRBV27
CASSFATHRTEAFF
TGTGCCAGCAGTTTTGCAACCCATCGAACTGAAGCTTTCTTT
>TRBJ2-7|NA|TRBD1|TRBV6-1
CASSEESGTGSSEQYF
TGTGCCAGCAGTGAAGAATCCGGGACAGGGTCATCCGAGCAGTACTTC
>TRBJ2-7|few|TRBD2|TRBV19
CASSLAASYEQYF
TGTGCCAGTTCCCTAGCGGCCTCCTACGAGCAGTACTTC
>TRBJ2-1|NA|TRBD2|TRBV30
CAWSRGGYNEQFF
TGTGCCTGGAGCCGGGGAGGGTACAATGAGCAGTTCTTC
>TRBJ2-2|NA|NA|TRBV7-9
CASSMTVITGELFF
TGTGCCAGCAGCATGACAGTTATCACCGGGGAGCTGTTTTTT
>TRBJ1-4|NA|NA|TRBV19
CASSTSVGRGLFF
TGTGCCAGTAGTACCTCGGTCGGGAGGGGCCTGTTTTTT
>TRBJ2-7|NA|TRBD2|TRBV30
CAWNPGLANYEQYF
TGTGCCTGGAACCCGGGACTAGCGAATTACGAGCAGTACTTC
>TRBJ2-7|NA|NA|TRBV28
CASSLLGGDEQYF
TGTGCCAGCAGCTTATTGGGAGGAGACGAGCAGTACTTC
>TRBJ2-5|NA|TRBD2|TRBV7-6
CASSSGLAGIREKTQYF
TGTGCCAGCAGCTCGGGACTAGCGGGGATTAGGGAGAAGACCCAGTACTTC
>TRBJ2-5|once|NA|TRBV15
CATSRDKEETQYF
TGTGCCACCAGCAGAGATAAGGAAGAGACCCAGTACTTC
>TRBJ1-2|once|NA|TRBV28
CASSFYRARGYTF
TGTGCCAGCAGTTTCTATAGGGCTCGGGGCTACACCTTC
>TRBJ1-1|NA|NA|TRBV10-2
CASSITGQNTEAFF
TGCGCCAGCAGTATTACGGGACAGAACACTGAAGCTTTCTTT
>TRBJ1-2|NA|NA|TRBV28
CASSLFGAYYGYTF
TGTGCCAGCAGTTTATTTGGGGCGTACTATGGCTACACCTTC
>TRBJ2-2|few|NA|TRBV9
CASSPGAGTGELFF
TGTGCCAGCAGCCCCGGGGCCGGCACCGGGGAGCTGTTTTTT
>TRBJ2-1|NA|TRBD2|TRBV18
CASSPLEVAGGRHEQFF
TGTGCCAGCTCACCACTTGAGGTAGCGGGAGGCCGCCATGAGCAGTTCTTC
>TRBJ1-2|NA|NA|TRBV25-1
CASSDATGDYGYTF
TGTGCCAGCAGTGACGCGACAGGCGACTATGGCTACACCTTC
>TRBJ2-7|NA|TRBD1|TRBV19
CASSGFGTGYDEQYF
TGTGCCAGTAGTGGTTTCGGGACAGGGTATGACGAGCAGTACTTC